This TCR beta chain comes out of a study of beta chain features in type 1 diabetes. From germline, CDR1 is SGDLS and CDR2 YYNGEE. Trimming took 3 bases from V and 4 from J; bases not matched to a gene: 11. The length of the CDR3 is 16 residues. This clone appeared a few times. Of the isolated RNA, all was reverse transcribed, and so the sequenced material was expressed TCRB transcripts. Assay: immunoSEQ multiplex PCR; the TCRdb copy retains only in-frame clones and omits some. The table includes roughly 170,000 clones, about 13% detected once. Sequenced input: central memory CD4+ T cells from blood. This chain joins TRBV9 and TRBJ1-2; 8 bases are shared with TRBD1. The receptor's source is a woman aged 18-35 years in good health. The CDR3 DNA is TGTGCCAGCAGCGCCGCCGGACAGGGACTCAGCTATGGCTACACCTTC. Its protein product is CASSAAGQGLSYGYTF. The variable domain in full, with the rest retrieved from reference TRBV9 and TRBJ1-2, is DSGVTQTPKHLITATGQRVTLRCSPRSGDLSVYWYQQSLDQGLQFLIQYYNGEERAKGNILERFSAQQFPDLHSELNLSSLELGDSALYFCASSAAGQGLSYGYTFGSGTRLTVV.